One sample yielded the 29 T cell receptor beta chains listed below, sequenced in a study of blood T cell repertoires in COVID-19. Some clones are missing from TCRdb's copy, which holds only in-frame ones; the method was immunoSEQ multiplex PCR. This sample has over 400,000 clones, with about 85% found just once. The specimen sequenced was PBMCs or T cells enriched from blood (not recorded which). The receptors derive from a woman aged 55-70 years who had recovered from COVID-19.

The chain uses TRBV13 and TRBJ2-7, with 10 bases that match TRBD2. V trimming: 1 base; J trimming: 3 bases; junction bases outside the gene matches: 9. Germline CDR1 is PRHDT and CDR2 is FYEKMQ (reference sequence). The CDR3 extends over 17 amino acids. This CDR3 reads CASSLVGLAGAHYEQYF. For the CDR3, the DNA is TGTGCCAGCAGCTTAGTGGGGCTAGCGGGGGCGCACTACGAGCAGTACTTC.

Comment on this clone: The sample contains more than one DNA sequence encoding this CDR3. The V gene is TRBV12-3 or TRBV12-4, the J gene TRBJ2-3; D unresolved. The CDR3 spans 12 residues. The V and J ends lost 4 bases and 1 base respectively, with 3 bases between them. Here the CDR3 DNA reads TGTGCCAGCAGTTCAGGCACAGATACGCAGTATTTT. This sequence encodes CASSSGTDTQYF.

The J gene is TRBJ1-2, the V gene TRBV3-1 (or the pseudogene TRBV3-2); TRBD1 matches 7 bases. The CDR3 totals 14 residues. Per the germline V gene, CDR1 is LGHDT and CDR2 is YNNKEL (reference sequence). Trimming removed 0 bases from V and 8 bases from J; junction bases left unmatched: 6. Here the CDR3 reads CASSQDDRAGGYTF. CDR3 nucleotide sequence: TGTGCCAGCAGCCAAGATGACAGGGCTGGGGGCTACACCTTC.

This sequence joins TRBV28 and TRBJ1-2; 8 bases map to TRBD1. The CDR3 has 13 residues. The germline V gene encodes CDR1 MDHEN and CDR2 SYDVKM. Trimming removed 3 bases from V and 7 bases from J; junction bases left unmatched: 4. The CDR3 bases are TGTGCCAGCAGTTTGCGACAGGGGAGTGGCTACACCTTC. It codes for CASSLRQGSGYTF.

The chain recombines TRBV6-1 with TRBJ1-6; D possibly corresponds to TRBD1 (5 bases). This CDR3 contains 16 residues. V was pared by 2 bases and J by 5 bases, with 13 bases between. CDR1 and CDR2 (germline): MNHNS, SASEGT. The CDR3 coding sequence is TGTGCCAGCAGTGAATACTTTGGGACTAATAATTCACCCCTCCACTTT. Amino acid sequence: CASSEYFGTNNSPLHF.

This clone was found many times. This sequence joins TRBV5-1 and TRBJ2-7, with TRBD1 matching over 8 bases. The V gene end was trimmed by 2 bases and the J gene end by 7 bases; junction bases not matched to a gene: 8. CDR1 SGHRS and CDR2 YFSETQ come from the germline V gene. The CDR3 spans 14 residues. This CDR3 reads CASSFGDRSEEQYF. The CDR3 nucleotides read TGCGCCAGCAGCTTTGGGGACAGGTCGGAAGAGCAGTACTTC.

V usage is TRBV19 and J usage is TRBJ1-1, with D possibly matching TRBD1 (6 bases). This CDR3 is built from 15 residues. With 5 bases removed from V and 0 bases from J, the gap between germline ends came to 13 bases. Germline V gene sequence: CDR1 LNHDA, CDR2 SQIVND (reference sequence). CDR3 DNA: TGTGCCAGTAGTGCCCGACAGGACATGAACACTGAAGCTTTCTTT. Translated, it gives CASSARQDMNTEAFF.

The V gene is TRBV4-1, the J gene TRBJ1-2; D is perhaps TRBD1 (6 bases). Per the germline V gene, CDR1 is MGHRA and CDR2 is YSYEKL. CDR3 length: 14 amino acids. V was trimmed by 2 bases and J by 3 bases, leaving 10 bases between them. CDR3 bases: TGCGCCAGCAGCCAATCAGGGGCAGACTATGGCTACACCTTC. This encodes CASSQSGADYGYTF.

The chain joins TRBV6-5 to TRBJ1-6, with a possible D match to TRBD1 (5 bases). V lost 7 bases and J 6 bases, leaving 13 bases between the germline ends. CDR1 and CDR2 (germline): MNHEY, SVGAGI. This CDR3 comprises 14 residues. CDR3 sequence (DNA): TGTGCCAGCACCGGGGGGGTGAGTAATTCACCCCTCCACTTT. It yields the protein CASTGGVSNSPLHF.

A single count supports this clone. The CDR3 loop is CATSDPRRGLGPTF. For the CDR3, the DNA is TGTGCCACCAGTGACCCCCGGAGGGGGCTGGGCCCCACCTTC. The rearrangement links TRBV24-1 to TRBJ1-2, with 7 bases aligning to TRBD1. CDR3 length: 14 residues. Germline V CDR1 and CDR2: KGHDR, SFDVKD. V shed 4 bases, J shed 13 bases, and the junction held 14 bases outside the gene matches.

The rearrangement links TRBV6-1 to TRBJ2-2, with a weak D call TRBD2 (7 bases). Germline CDR1 MNHNS, CDR2 SASEGT. The CDR3 spans 16 residues. The V end was cut by 2 bases, the J end by 2 bases, with 12 bases between. This CDR3 reads CASSERRGGNTGELFF. The CDR3, as DNA: TGTGCCAGCAGTGAAAGGAGGGGGGGAAACACCGGGGAGCTGTTTTTT.

In this sample, this clone turned up once. The V gene is TRBV5-1, the J gene TRBJ2-7; 9 nucleotides line up with TRBD1. After removal of 2 bases from V and 3 bases from J, the junction contained 15 bases not matched to a gene. The CDR3 is 18 amino acids. Germline lookup yields CDR1 SGHRS and CDR2 YFSETQ. This CDR3 is CASSLNPGTGYGDYEQYV. DNA for the CDR3: TGCGCCAGCAGCTTAAATCCCGGGACAGGGTACGGGGACTACGAGCAGTACGTC.

The chain employs TRBV5-1 and TRBJ1-1; D is undetermined. The CDR3 length is 14 residues. V was pared by 5 bases and J by 1 base, with 12 bases between. Germline CDR1 reads SGHRS; CDR2 reads YFSETQ. The CDR3: CASRYSPPNTEAFF. The DNA of the CDR3 is TGCGCCAGCAGGTATTCTCCCCCGAACACTGAAGCTTTCTTT.

This chain joins TRBV6-5 and TRBJ2-3; the match to TRBD2 covers 7 bases. Germline CDR1 and CDR2: MNHEY and SVGAGI. Trimming cost V 3 bases and J 1 base; bases outside gene matches: 7. CDR3 length equals 16 residues. This CDR3 is CASSYSLRGGTDTQYF. CDR3 bases: TGTGCCAGCAGTTATTCCCTTCGGGGGGGCACAGATACGCAGTATTTT.

The rearrangement links TRBV10-3 to TRBJ1-1; D not resolved. The germline gives CDR1 ENHRY, CDR2 SYGVKD. V lost 8 bases and J lost 1, with 11 bases in between. CDR3 length equals 13 residues. CDR3 coding DNA: TGTGCCATCGACACTGGCCGGAACACTGAAGCTTTCTTT. Translating gives CAIDTGRNTEAFF.

The V gene is TRBV25-1, the J gene TRBJ1-4; 7 bases map to TRBD1. CDR3 size: 14 residues. Losses at the gene ends were 5 bases for V and 7 bases for J; bases not matched to a gene: 7. Looked up from germline, CDR1 is MGHDK and CDR2 is SYGVNS. CDR3 amino acids: CASSLSRDSEKLFF. The CDR3 DNA reads TGTGCCAGCAGTTTATCCCGGGACAGTGAAAAACTGTTTTTT.

This clone was seen ten or more times. The same CDR3 also results from other DNA sequences found in this sample. The chain joins TRBV12-3 or TRBV12-4 to TRBJ1-5, with D unresolved. The CDR3 covers 13 residues. Trimming cost V 3 bases and J 0 bases, with 3 bases left between them. CDR3 protein: CASSFLSNQPQHF. Here the CDR3 DNA reads TGTGCCAGCAGTTTCCTTAGCAATCAGCCCCAGCATTTT.

The rearrangement links TRBV28 to TRBJ1-5; TRBD1 matches 10 bases. V lost 2 bases to trimming and J lost 8 bases; unmatched junction nucleotides: 9. The CDR3 totals 16 residues. CDR1 and CDR2 from the germline V gene are MDHEN and SYDVKM. The CDR3 DNA is TGTGCCAGCAGTTTAAGCGGACAGGGGGAGAAAAAGCCCCAGCATTTT. Protein: CASSLSGQGEKKPQHF.

This rearrangement joins TRBV19 to TRBJ2-1, with a weak D call TRBD2 (6 bases). Germline lookup yields CDR1 LNHDA and CDR2 SQIVND (reference sequence). Trimming removed 6 bases from V and 5 bases from J, with 17 bases in between. This CDR3 spans 15 amino acids. The CDR3 region has the DNA TGTGCCAGTAGCTCCCATTGGGACTGGGACAATGAGCAGTTCTTC. It specifies CASSSHWDWDNEQFF.

This sequence joins TRBV18 and TRBJ1-1, with 7 bases lining up with TRBD1. J gave up 5 bases and V 3 bases, and 6 bases lay outside the gene matches. This CDR3 has 14 residues. Per the germline V gene, CDR1 is KGHSH and CDR2 is LQKENI. CDR3 amino acids: CASSPLTGETEAFF. The CDR3 nucleotides are TGTGCCAGCTCACCCCTCACAGGGGAGACTGAAGCTTTCTTT.

The J gene is TRBJ1-2, the V gene TRBV12-3 or TRBV12-4; D remains unclear. V was cut by 3 bases and J by 4 bases, with 9 bases left in between. This CDR3 region has 13 residues. CDR3 nucleotide sequence: TGTGCCAGCAGTTTGACACAGCCCTATGGCTACACCTTC. It yields the protein CASSLTQPYGYTF.

This sequence joins TRBV2 and TRBJ2-5, with 8 bases fitting TRBD1. The CDR3 runs 15 residues. Germline trimming cut 7 bases from V and 3 bases from J; bases unmatched to any gene: 10. Germline-derived CDR1 and CDR2 are SNHLY and FYNNEI. This chain's CDR3 is CASTKTGATKETQYF. CDR3 nucleotides: TGTGCCAGCACCAAGACAGGGGCTACTAAAGAGACCCAGTACTTC.

This clone was seen a single time. This chain joins TRBV3-1 (or the pseudogene TRBV3-2) and TRBJ2-2; D remains ambiguous. The CDR3 is made up of 13 amino acids. V shed 0 bases and J shed 5 bases, with 4 bases lying between them. Germline V gene sequence: CDR1 LGHDT, CDR2 YNNKEL (reference sequence). CDR3 sequence (DNA): TGTGCCAGCAGCCAAGACGGGACCGGGGAGCTGTTTTTT. This sequence encodes CASSQDGTGELFF.

This clone was recorded only once. J is TRBJ1-4 and V is TRBV29-1; 8 bases agree with TRBD1. The CDR3 sequence is 13 residues long. V lost 6 bases, J lost 8 bases, and 8 bases stayed unmatched. Germline V gene lookup returns CDR1 SQVTM and CDR2 ANQGSEA. CDR3 protein: CSVRGQGREKLFF. The CDR3 DNA follows: TGCAGCGTCCGAGGACAGGGAAGGGAAAAACTGTTTTTT.

This clone was counted a single time. V usage is TRBV2 and J usage is TRBJ1-6, with 7 bases lining up with TRBD1. With V trimmed by 5 bases and J by 4 bases, 5 bases remained unmatched. CDR1 and CDR2 from the germline V gene are SNHLY and FYNNEI. The length of the CDR3 is 15 residues. Here the CDR3 reads CASSRDSLYNSPLHF. The CDR3 bases are TGTGCCAGCAGTCGGGACAGTCTATATAATTCACCCCTCCACTTT.

This chain connects TRBV7-6 to TRBJ2-6; 7 bases fit TRBD2. This CDR3 contains 18 residues. Germline V gene data show CDR1 as SGHVS and CDR2 as FNYEAQ. Trimming took 1 base from V and 0 from J; bases not matched to a gene: 6. The CDR3 DNA follows: TGTGCCAGCAGCTTAGGGGGGGGGTGGAGCTCTGGGGCCAACGTCCTGACTTTC. This translates into CASSLGGGWSSGANVLTF.

The chain is built from TRBV11-2 and TRBJ2-1, with TRBD1 matching 8 bases. The germline CDR1 and CDR2 sequences are SGHAT and FQNNGV. The ends lost 5 bases at V and 0 bases at J; junction bases unmatched: 3. This CDR3 contains 15 residues. The CDR3 loop reads CASSGGTGSYNEQFF. DNA for the CDR3: TGTGCCAGCAGCGGAGGGACAGGCTCCTACAATGAGCAGTTCTTC.

The rearrangement uses TRBV5-1 and TRBJ1-1; D is perhaps TRBD1 (5 bases). The CDR3 runs 13 residues. V was trimmed by 4 bases and J by 7 bases, leaving 14 bases between them. Germline CDR1 reads SGHRS; CDR2 reads YFSETQ. CDR3 DNA: TGCGCCAGCAGCCTCTCCCCTGACAGTGAAGCTTTCTTT. Translated: CASSLSPDSEAFF.

The V call is TRBV9, the J call TRBJ2-1; D is unclear. Per the germline V gene, CDR1 is SGDLS and CDR2 is YYNGEE. The CDR3 runs 15 residues. The V end lost 4 bases, the J end lost 0 bases, and 11 bases lay between the germline ends. CDR3 bases: TGTGCCAGCAGCTCTTCAGCGAACTCCTACAATGAGCAGTTCTTC. Its translation is CASSSSANSYNEQFF.